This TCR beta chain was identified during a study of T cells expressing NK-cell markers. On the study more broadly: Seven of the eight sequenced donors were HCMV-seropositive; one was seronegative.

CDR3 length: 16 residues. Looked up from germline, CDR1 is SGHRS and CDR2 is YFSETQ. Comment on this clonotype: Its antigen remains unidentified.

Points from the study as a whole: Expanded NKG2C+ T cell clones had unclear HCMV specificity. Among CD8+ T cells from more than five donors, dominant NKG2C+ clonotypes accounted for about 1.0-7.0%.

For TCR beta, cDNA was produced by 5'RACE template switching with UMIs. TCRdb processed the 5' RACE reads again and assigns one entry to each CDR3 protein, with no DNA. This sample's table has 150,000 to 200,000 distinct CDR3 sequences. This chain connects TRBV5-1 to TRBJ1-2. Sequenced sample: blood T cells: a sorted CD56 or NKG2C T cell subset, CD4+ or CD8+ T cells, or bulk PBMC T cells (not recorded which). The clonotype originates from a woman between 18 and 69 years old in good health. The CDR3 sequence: CASSPQAAGANYGYTF.